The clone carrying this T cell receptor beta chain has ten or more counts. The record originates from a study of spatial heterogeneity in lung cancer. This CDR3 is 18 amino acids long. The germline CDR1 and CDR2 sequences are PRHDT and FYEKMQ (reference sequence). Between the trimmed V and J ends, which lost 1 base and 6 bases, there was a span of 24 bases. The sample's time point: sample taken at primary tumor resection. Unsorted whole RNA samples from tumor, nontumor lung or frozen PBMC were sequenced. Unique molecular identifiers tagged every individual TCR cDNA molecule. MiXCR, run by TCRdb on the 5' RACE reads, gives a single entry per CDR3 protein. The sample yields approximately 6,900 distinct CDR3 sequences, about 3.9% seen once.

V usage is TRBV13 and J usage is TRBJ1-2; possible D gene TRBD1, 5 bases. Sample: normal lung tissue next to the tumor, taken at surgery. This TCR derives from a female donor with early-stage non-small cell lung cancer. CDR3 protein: CASSLEEGVRVTNDGYTF. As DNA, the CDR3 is TGTGCCAGCAGCTTAGAGGAAGGAGTCAGGGTTACTAATGATGGCTACACCTTC.